Listed below are T cell receptor beta chains from one sample, sequenced in a study of CD8+ T cells in alopecia areata. The repertoire was sequenced with immunoSEQ multiplex PCR; TCRdb's copy has only in-frame clones and lacks some. The data contain about 120,000 clones, around 53% of them seen just once; the ten biggest clones take up 0.46%. The sample in question was CD4+ T cells sorted from blood, obtained at week 4, from a patient treated with tofacitinib. All receptors derive from a human donor with alopecia areata. Both conserved end residues are part of each CDR3. D genes are given only for firm matches. Part of the rows lack a size; the others show once, few, many or a class for expanded clones.

TRBD2	TRBV6-6	TRBJ2-7	.	CASSYQSGGEQYF	TGTGCCAGCAGTTACCAGTCCGGGGGGGAGCAGTACTTC
.	TRBV7-9	TRBJ1-2	.	CASSLAGRTGGYGYTF	TGTGCCAGCAGCTTAGCAGGCCGGACCGGGGGATATGGCTACACCTTC
.	TRBV29-1	TRBJ2-5	.	CSALSETQYF	TGCAGCGCCCTCTCCGAGACCCAGTACTTC
.	TRBV10-2	TRBJ2-7	.	CASSESRPYEQYF	TGCGCCAGCAGTGAGTCGCGCCCGTACGAGCAGTACTTC
TRBD1	TRBV30	TRBJ2-5	.	CAWRETTGVLLETQYF	TGTGCCTGGAGAGAAACGACAGGGGTCTTGTTAGAGACCCAGTACTTC
.	TRBV4-1	TRBJ1-2	.	CASSQDQGTGYGYTF	TGCGCCAGCAGCCAAGATCAGGGGACCGGCTATGGCTACACCTTC
.	TRBV30	TRBJ1-5	few	CAWSVLRTGNQPQHF	TGTGCCTGGAGTGTACTCCGGACTGGCAATCAGCCCCAGCATTTT
.	TRBV7-9	TRBJ1-2	few	CASSEQGDYGYTF	TGTGCCAGCAGCGAACAGGGTGACTATGGCTACACCTTC
.	TRBV7-2	TRBJ2-3	few	CASSPYPGVDTQYF	TGTGCCAGCAGCCCCTATCCGGGCGTAGATACGCAGTATTTT
.	TRBV2	TRBJ2-7	few	CASSEVGGYEQYF	TGTGCCAGCAGTGAAGTGGGAGGCTACGAGCAGTACTTC
.	TRBV5-1	TRBJ2-1	.	CASSLGVGVVEEFF	TGCGCCAGCAGCTTGGGTGTGGGGGTCGTAGAGGAGTTCTTC
.	TRBV29-1	TRBJ1-4	few	CSVSNRDIRFF	TGCAGCGTGTCAAACCGGGACATAAGGTTTTTT
.	TRBV29-1	TRBJ1-1	once	CSVVSPLGAFF	TGCAGCGTTGTCAGCCCTCTTGGGGCTTTCTTT